This TCR beta chain was sequenced for a study of shared clonotypes between healthy human individuals. Study-wide findings and caveats: Among the subsets, naive ones generally showed larger estimated richness than memory ones.

With respect to this clone: The antigen is not known.

Recent vaccinations or acute infections were absent in the healthy HIV-negative adult donors. Data came from immunoSEQ multiplex PCR; TCRdb stores just in-frame clones and leaves some out. The sample has about 2,500,000 clones, 90% to 95% seen once. V lost 4 bases to trimming and J lost 3 bases; unmatched junction nucleotides: 9. The CDR3 extends over 18 amino acids. Germline V lookup: CDR1 LNHDA, CDR2 SQIVND (reference sequence). The clonotype was recovered from a man between 18 and 35 years old in good health. Source material: naive CD4+ T cells sorted from blood. Subset given: CD45RA+ positively selected. This chain joins TRBV19 and TRBJ2-3; 14 bases are a match to TRBD2. The DNA of the CDR3 is TGTGCCAGTAGTAAAGGACTAGCGGGGGGCTACAAAACAGATACGCAGTATTTT. This encodes CASSKGLAGGYKTDTQYF.